These 19 T cell receptor beta chains were sequenced from one sample in a study of T cell changes during pregnancy in multiple sclerosis. Generated by immunoSEQ multiplex PCR, the TCRdb table keeps only in-frame clones and is missing some. The sample lists some 94,000 clones, around 90% occurring once. The sample consisted of peripheral blood, taken in the first trimester of pregnancy. The receptors here all came from a female donor in good health, enrolled as a control in a pregnancy study.

The rearrangement uses TRBV4-2 and TRBJ1-5; 9 bases map to TRBD1. The germline gives CDR1 LGHNA, CDR2 YNFKEQ. V shed 2 bases, J shed 6 bases, and the junction held 2 bases outside the gene matches. This CDR3 is 14 amino acids long. CDR3 sequence: CASSQQTGGQPQHF. The CDR3 nucleotides are TGTGCCAGCAGCCAACAGACAGGGGGTCAGCCCCAGCATTTT.

This clone was detected only a few times. At the DNA level, this CDR3 is encoded by other sequences in the same sample as well. The rearrangement joins TRBV9 to TRBJ2-7; no definite D call. Germline V gene data show CDR1 as SGDLS and CDR2 as YYNGEE. The CDR3 is made up of 14 amino acids. V was clipped by 0 bases and J by 0 bases, with 7 bases between them. CDR3 sequence: CASSVGGSSYEQYF. Here the CDR3 DNA reads TGTGCCAGCAGCGTAGGCGGTAGCTCCTACGAGCAGTACTTC.

This clone appeared once. The J gene is TRBJ1-1, the V gene TRBV7-2; D gene ambiguous. Germline CDR1 reads SGHTA; CDR2 reads FQGNSA. V lost 5 bases to trimming and J lost 1 base, with 17 bases between them. CDR3 length: 16 residues. The CDR3 protein is CASSLTAGSANTEAFF. The DNA of the CDR3 is TGTGCCAGCAGCCTCACGGCGGGGTCGGCGAACACTGAAGCTTTCTTT.

The J gene is TRBJ1-6, the V gene TRBV9, with a weak D call TRBD1 (6 bases). This CDR3 comprises 11 residues. Trimming took 3 bases from V and 14 from J, leaving 9 bases between them. From germline, CDR1 is SGDLS and CDR2 YYNGEE. Here the CDR3 DNA reads TGTGCCAGCAGCGGCCAGGGGACCCTCCACTTT. Residues: CASSGQGTLHF. Using reference TRBV9 and TRBJ1-6 for the parts outside the CDR3, the full variable domain is DSGVTQTPKHLITATGQRVTLRCSPRSGDLSVYWYQQSLDQGLQFLIQYYNGEERAKGNILERFSAQQFPDLHSELNLSSLELGDSALYFCASSGQGTLHFGNGTRLTVT.

This chain connects TRBV7-9 to TRBJ1-1; 7 positions match TRBD1. The CDR3 runs to 14 residues. CDR1 SEHNR and CDR2 FQNEAQ come from the germline V gene (reference sequence). J was trimmed by 8 bases and V by 5 bases; bases with no gene match: 11. In DNA form, the CDR3 reads TGTGCCAGCAGCAACCCGACAGGGATAGAAGAAGCTTTCTTT. This encodes CASSNPTGIEEAFF.

The rearrangement uses TRBV28 and TRBJ2-7; 7 bases are shared with TRBD2. Germline-derived CDR1 and CDR2 are MDHEN and SYDVKM. J gave up 2 bases and V 8 bases, and 6 bases lay outside the gene matches. The CDR3 sequence is 13 residues long. CDR3: CASGRDYTYEQYF. CDR3 DNA: TGTGCCAGCGGACGGGACTACACCTACGAGCAGTACTTC.

The gene calls are TRBV28 and TRBJ1-1, with D hard to call. This CDR3 spans 14 amino acids. Germline lookup yields CDR1 MDHEN and CDR2 SYDVKM. V lost 0 bases to trimming and J lost 1 base, with 6 bases between them. The CDR3 loop is CASSLWPRNTEAFF. DNA of the CDR3: TGTGCCAGCAGTTTATGGCCCAGGAACACTGAAGCTTTCTTT.

This chain joins TRBV2 and TRBJ2-1; weak D call: TRBD1 (5 bases). Germline assignment: CDR1 SNHLY and CDR2 FYNNEI. V lost 4 bases, J lost 7 bases, and 8 bases lay in between. CDR3 length: 12 residues. In DNA, the CDR3 is TGTGCCAGCAGTGTGAAGGGGAATGAGCAGTTCTTC. This translates into CASSVKGNEQFF.

The chain carries TRBV5-1 and TRBJ1-1; D remains unclear. This CDR3 comprises 14 residues. The germline V and J ends were trimmed by 4 bases and 1 base, with 11 bases remaining between them. Germline CDR1 is SGHRS and CDR2 is YFSETQ. The CDR3 region has the DNA TGCGCCAGCAGCATACTAGGGTGGAACACTGAAGCTTTCTTT. This gives the protein CASSILGWNTEAFF.

The chain recombines TRBV7-6 with TRBJ1-2, with a possible D match to TRBD1 (6 bases). The CDR3 has 15 residues. The V and J ends lost 0 bases and 5 bases respectively, with 13 bases between them. CDR1 is SGHVS, CDR2 FNYEAQ, per germline. The CDR3 bases are TGTGCCAGCAGCTTAGCCCCACAGGGCGCTTATGGCTACACCTTC. Its protein product is CASSLAPQGAYGYTF. Looking up the rest from reference TRBV7-6 and TRBJ1-2 gives the full variable domain: GAGVSQSPRYKVTKRGQDVALRCDPISGHVSLYWYRQALGQGPEFLTYFNYEAQQDKSGLPNDRFSAERPEGSISTLTIQRTEQRDSAMYRCASSLAPQGAYGYTFGSGTRLTVV.

The genes are TRBV6-1 and TRBJ2-1; a weak D match, TRBD1 (6 bases). With 5 bases removed from V and 5 bases from J, the gap between germline ends came to 13 bases. CDR1 and CDR2 from the germline V gene are MNHNS and SASEGT. The length of the CDR3 is 14 residues. CDR3 sequence: CASSTRTVDNEQFF. DNA for the CDR3: TGTGCCAGCAGTACCCGGACAGTCGACAATGAGCAGTTCTTC.

The rearrangement links TRBV11-2 to TRBJ2-7; D is undetermined. This CDR3 is 11 amino acids long. The germline gives CDR1 SGHAT, CDR2 FQNNGV. Trimming left V 3 bases short and J 4 bases short, with 4 bases between. CDR3 sequence reads: CASSFHYEQYF. The CDR3 coding sequence is TGTGCCAGCAGCTTCCATTACGAGCAGTACTTC.

V and J are TRBV2 and TRBJ1-2, with 8 bases aligning to TRBD1. CDR1 is SNHLY, CDR2 FYNNEI, per germline. Losses at the gene ends were 4 bases for V and 8 bases for J; bases not matched to a gene: 3. The CDR3 has 12 residues. This CDR3 reads CASSGQGNGYTF. The CDR3 DNA follows: TGTGCCAGCAGTGGACAGGGGAACGGCTACACCTTC.

The table lists this clone with many counts. The V gene is TRBV27, the J gene TRBJ1-3, with a possible D match to TRBD1 (6 bases). Trimming removed 6 bases at V and 2 bases at J, with 11 bases between. Germline lookup yields CDR1 MNHEY and CDR2 SMNVEV (reference sequence). The CDR3 runs to 14 residues. CDR3: CASRVQGTGNTIYF. In DNA form, the CDR3 reads TGTGCCAGCAGGGTACAGGGAACTGGAAACACCATATATTTT.

The gene calls are TRBV7-2 and TRBJ1-5; D is perhaps TRBD1 (5 bases). This CDR3 is 14 amino acids long. The V gene's germline CDR1 is SGHTA and CDR2 FQGNSA. With 5 bases removed from V and 5 bases from J, the gap between germline ends came to 13 bases. This chain's CDR3 is CASSPGGRDQPQHF. CDR3 sequence (DNA): TGTGCCAGCAGCCCGGGGGGGAGGGATCAGCCCCAGCATTTT.

The V call is TRBV19, the J call TRBJ2-2; D unclear. Germline CDR1 reads LNHDA; CDR2 reads SQIVND (reference sequence). The V end was cut by 5 bases, the J end by 5 bases, with 18 bases between. The CDR3 is 16 residues long. The CDR3 DNA reads as TGTGCCAGTAGTCCACCCCTGGGCAAGTGGACCGGGGAGCTGTTTTTT. The encoded protein is CASSPPLGKWTGELFF.

The chain employs TRBV11-3 and TRBJ2-1, with unresolved D. The germline CDR1 and CDR2 sequences are SGHNT and YENEEA. This CDR3 is 13 amino acids long. V was clipped by 5 bases and J by 4 bases, with 9 bases between them. DNA of the CDR3: TGTGCCAGCAGCGATAGAATATACAATGAGCAGTTCTTC. It translates to CASSDRIYNEQFF.

V is TRBV6-1 and J is TRBJ1-5; the match to TRBD1 covers 7 bases. V dropped 7 bases and J dropped 3; count of bases not matched to a gene: 6. Per the germline V gene, CDR1 is MNHNS and CDR2 is SASEGT. CDR3 length: 14 amino acids. The CDR3 region has the DNA TGTGCCAGCAACCCGACAGGGTCCAATCAGCCCCAGCATTTT. Translating it yields CASNPTGSNQPQHF.

The chain combines TRBV28 with TRBJ2-1, with 12 bases that match TRBD2. This CDR3 has 14 amino acids. Germline loops: CDR1 MDHEN, CDR2 SYDVKM. The V segment lost 9 bases and the J segment 6 bases; nucleotides outside the gene matches: 6. In DNA form, the CDR3 reads TGTGCCAGTACGACTAGCGGGGGTTTCAATGAGCAGTTCTTC. Protein: CASTTSGGFNEQFF.